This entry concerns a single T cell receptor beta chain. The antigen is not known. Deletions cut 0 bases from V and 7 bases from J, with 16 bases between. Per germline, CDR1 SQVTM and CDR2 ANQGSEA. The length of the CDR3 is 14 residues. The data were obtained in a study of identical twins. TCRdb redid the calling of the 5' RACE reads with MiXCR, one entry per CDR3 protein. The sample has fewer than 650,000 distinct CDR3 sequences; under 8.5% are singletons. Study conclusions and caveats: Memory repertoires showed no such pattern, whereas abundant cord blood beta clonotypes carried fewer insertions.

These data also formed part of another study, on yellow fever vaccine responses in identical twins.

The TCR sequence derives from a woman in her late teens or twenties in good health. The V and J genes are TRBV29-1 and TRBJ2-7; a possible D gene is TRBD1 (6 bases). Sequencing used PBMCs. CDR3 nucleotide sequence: TGCAGCGTTGAAGATCGAGTGGGGACACAGGAGCAGTACTTC. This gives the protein CSVEDRVGTQEQYF.